A selection of T cell receptor beta chains follows, all from one sample in a study of T cell repertoires in cytomegalovirus infection. A single record per CDR3 protein comes from TCRdb applying MiXCR to the reads. In the table there are roughly 280,000 distinct CDR3 sequences, roughly 9.1% of which are singletons. Material for sequencing was PBMCs. These receptors were taken from a human donor in good health (CMV status not recorded). Some clones in this sample may be carry-over from other donors' samples. The CDR3 runs from the conserved cysteine through the conserved F or W. The D gene is left open where the match is weak. Expanded clones get a size class; other rows say once, few or many, or leave the size out.

TRBJ1-5	TRBV3-1	few	.	CASSQEGSAGSNQPQHF	TGTGCCAGCAGCCAAGAAGGTAGCGCGGGGAGCAATCAGCCCCAGCATTTT
TRBJ2-1	TRBV7-2	many	.	CASSLAGERVEQFF	TGTGCCAGCAGCTTAGCGGGGGAGCGCGTTGAGCAGTTCTTC
TRBJ2-1	TRBV5-4	few	TRBD2	CASSLAASGYNEQFF	TGTGCCAGCAGCTTGGCGGCTAGCGGGTACAATGAGCAGTTCTTC
TRBJ2-5	TRBV7-6	many	.	CASSPNRETQYF	TGTGCCAGCAGCCCTAACAGGGAGACCCAGTACTTC
TRBJ2-1	TRBV2	few	.	CASSESGYSFSYNEQFF	TGTGCCAGCAGTGAATCGGGCTACAGTTTCTCCTACAATGAGCAGTTCTTC
TRBJ2-5	TRBV7-2	many	TRBD1	CASSLGDSQYF	TGTGCCAGCAGCTTAGGGGACAGCCAGTACTTC
TRBJ2-5	TRBV18	many	TRBD1	CASSRGTEEETQYF	TGTGCCAGCTCGAGAGGGACAGAAGAAGAGACCCAGTACTTC
TRBJ2-5	TRBV19	many	.	CASSIDLGTYGKSVF	TGTGCCAGTAGTATAGATCTTGGGACCTACGGAAAATCAGTCTTC
TRBJ2-5	TRBV20-1	.	.	CSARSSLAGETQYF	TGCAGTGCTAGATCATCCTTAGCAGGGGAGACCCAGTACTTC
TRBJ2-7	TRBV29-1	few	TRBD2	CSVKLAGGPSEQYF	TGCAGCGTCAAACTAGCGGGAGGGCCAAGTGAGCAGTACTTC
TRBJ2-7	TRBV7-8	many	TRBD2	CASSLLPPGTSGRYEQYF	TGTGCCAGCAGCTTACTCCCCCCCGGGACTAGCGGGAGATACGAGCAGTACTTC
TRBJ2-7	TRBV7-2	many	TRBD1	CASSLVGDRAYEQYF	TGTGCCAGCAGCTTAGTCGGAGACAGGGCCTACGAGCAGTACTTC
TRBJ2-7	TRBV12-3/TRBV12-4	once	.	CASSLTGVNYEQYF	TGTGCCAGCAGTTTAACGGGAGTAAACTACGAGCAGTACTTC
TRBJ1-4	TRBV14	.	TRBD1	CASRLTGAGKLFF	TGTGCCAGCAGACTTACAGGGGCGGGAAAACTGTTTTTT
TRBJ2-1	TRBV19	many	.	CASSMGRAASYNEQFF	TGTGCCAGTAGTATGGGGCGGGCAGCCTCCTACAATGAGCAGTTCTTC
TRBJ1-1	TRBV10-3	many	TRBD1	CAISKGTANTEAFF	TGTGCCATCAGTAAAGGGACAGCAAACACTGAAGCTTTCTTT
TRBJ2-2	TRBV7-8	many	TRBD2	CASSLTHLGGGYTGELFF	TGTGCCAGCAGCTTAACCCACCTTGGGGGGGGTTACACCGGGGAGCTGTTTTTT
TRBJ2-5	TRBV7-2	.	.	CASSLTPTGIQETQYF	TGTGCCAGCAGCCTGACTCCGACCGGGATCCAAGAGACCCAGTACTTC